The next 25 T cell receptor beta chains were all read from a single sample in a study of shared clonotypes between healthy human individuals. CD45RO-negative cells were positively selected for CCR7, leaving out terminally differentiated effector memory CD45RA+ cells. Generated by immunoSEQ multiplex PCR, the TCRdb table keeps only in-frame clones and is missing some. The sample consists of about 2.1 million clones, about 94% of them appearing once. Material for sequencing was naive CD8+ T cells from PBMCs. The receptors come from a man younger than 35 in good health. Some clones in this sample may be carry-over from other donors' samples.

The table lists this clone with a count of one. The chain uses TRBV6-6 and TRBJ1-5; D ambiguous. Trimming cost V 0 bases and J 4 bases, with 7 bases left between them. Germline V CDR1 and CDR2: MNHNY, SVGAGI (reference sequence). The CDR3 is 14 residues long. The CDR3 DNA sequence: TGTGCCAGCAGTTACTCGCCCGGAAATCAGCCCCAGCATTTT. Protein sequence: CASSYSPGNQPQHF.

The V gene is TRBV19, the J gene TRBJ1-4; 7 bases are a match to TRBD1. The CDR3 extends over 16 amino acids. Germline CDR1 reads LNHDA; CDR2 reads SQIVND (reference sequence). The trim removed 5 bases at V and 4 bases at J, leaving 10 bases unmatched. The CDR3, as DNA: TGTGCCAGTAGTGTGAGGGGACAGCTTTATAATGAAAAACTGTTTTTT. Its translation is CASSVRGQLYNEKLFF.

The gene calls are TRBV7-9 and TRBJ1-2; D possibly corresponds to TRBD1 (6 bases). Deletions cut 3 bases from V and 8 bases from J, with 10 bases between. The CDR3 is made up of 12 amino acids. Germline CDR1 reads SEHNR; CDR2 reads FQNEAQ (reference sequence). CDR3 region: CASSLSGGGYTF. CDR3 DNA: TGTGCCAGCAGCTTGAGTGGGGGCGGCTACACCTTC.

The rearrangement links TRBV29-1 to TRBJ2-1; 13 bases line up with TRBD2. V was clipped by 6 bases and J by 5 bases; unmatched bases: 4. The CDR3 is 14 amino acids. Germline-derived CDR1 and CDR2 are SQVTM and ANQGSEA. The DNA of the CDR3 is TGCAGCGTCGCCGGGACTAGCGGGAACAATGAGCAGTTCTTC. Translated: CSVAGTSGNNEQFF.

The chain employs TRBV27 and TRBJ1-5; weak D call: TRBD1 (5 bases). The length of the CDR3 is 15 residues. V lost 5 bases to trimming and J lost 1 base, with 12 bases between them. CDR1 and CDR2 (germline): MNHEY, SMNVEV (reference sequence). CDR3 sequence: CASSRGLGSNQPQHF. Here the CDR3 DNA reads TGTGCCAGCAGTCGGGGCCTTGGGAGCAATCAGCCCCAGCATTTT.

The chain employs TRBV7-8 and TRBJ1-1; a weak D match, TRBD1 (6 bases). Germline-derived CDR1 and CDR2 are SGHVS and FQNEAQ. Trimming removed 2 bases at V and 1 base at J, with 11 bases between. The CDR3 covers 15 residues. CDR3 nucleotide sequence: TGTGCCAGCAGCTTAATTAGGGGGGGGAACACTGAAGCTTTCTTT. The encoded protein is CASSLIRGGNTEAFF.

This clone was detected only once. The chain recombines TRBV7-9 with TRBJ2-7; D is possibly TRBD2 (6 bases). Trimming removed 8 bases from V and 2 bases from J, with 16 bases in between. This CDR3 is 14 amino acids long. The germline V gene has CDR1 SEHNR and CDR2 FQNEAQ (reference sequence). CDR3 protein: CASLNSGLTYEQYF. The CDR3 region has the DNA TGTGCCAGCCTGAATAGCGGACTAACCTACGAGCAGTACTTC. The entire variable domain, with the rest obtained from reference TRBV7-9 and TRBJ2-7, is as follows: DTGVSQNPRHKITKRGQNVTFRCDPISEHNRLYWYRQTLGQGPEFLTYFQNEAQLEKSRLLSDRFSAERPKGSFSTLEIQRTEQGDSAMYLCASLNSGLTYEQYFGPGTRLTVT.

The chain uses TRBV19 and TRBJ2-6; no definite D call. The V end was cut by 3 bases, the J end by 11 bases, with 8 bases between. From germline, CDR1 is LNHDA and CDR2 SQIVND (reference sequence). The CDR3 loop spans 12 amino acids. Here the CDR3 reads CASSMLSDVLTF. In DNA, the CDR3 is TGTGCCAGTAGTATGCTTAGTGACGTCCTGACTTTC. Full variable domain (missing parts from reference TRBV19 and TRBJ2-6): DGGITQSPKYLFRKEGQNVTLSCEQNLNHDAMYWYRQDPGQGLRLIYYSQIVNDFQKGDIAEGYSVSREKKESFPLTVTSAQKNPTAFYLCASSMLSDVLTFGAGSRLTVL.

This chain connects TRBV4-3 to TRBJ2-5; maybe TRBD2 (5 bases). CDR3 length equals 15 residues. V lost 0 bases and J 1 base, leaving 9 bases between the germline ends. CDR1 and CDR2 from the germline V gene are LGHNA and YSLEER. The CDR3 nucleotides are TGCGCCAGCAGCCAAGAGGAGGTCAGCCAAGAGACCCAGTACTTC. It codes for CASSQEEVSQETQYF.

This sequence joins TRBV27 and TRBJ1-2; D remains unclear. Trimming took 6 bases from V and 7 from J, leaving 27 bases between them. Germline CDR1 and CDR2: MNHEY and SMNVEV (reference sequence). The CDR3 sequence is 17 residues long. Written as DNA, the CDR3 is TGTGCCAGCAGCAAGAGACTGAATGTATTGGGATTCGGTGGCTACACCTTC. Translation: CASSKRLNVLGFGGYTF.

The J gene is TRBJ2-7, the V gene TRBV5-1; D is possibly TRBD2 (5 bases). Trimming removed 1 base at V and 0 bases at J, with 14 bases between. The germline V gene encodes CDR1 SGHRS and CDR2 YFSETQ. The CDR3 contains 16 residues. CDR3 DNA sequence: TGCGCCAGCAGCTTGAATCGAGCGGTCAGCTCCTACGAGCAGTACTTC. Residues: CASSLNRAVSSYEQYF.

This rearrangement joins TRBV15 to TRBJ1-1; D unresolved. CDR3 length equals 13 residues. CDR1 and CDR2 (germline): LNHNV, YYDKDF (reference sequence). With 6 bases removed from V and 0 bases from J, the gap between germline ends came to 8 bases. The CDR3 sequence: CATSTEVNTEAFF. CDR3 DNA: TGTGCCACCAGTACAGAGGTGAACACTGAAGCTTTCTTT.

V is TRBV5-1 and J is TRBJ2-5; 8 nucleotides match TRBD2. V trimming: 5 bases; J trimming: 4 bases; junction bases outside the gene matches: 4. The CDR3 runs to 13 residues. CDR1 and CDR2 from the germline V gene are SGHRS and YFSETQ. CDR3 region: CASRGSGGETQYF. For the CDR3, the DNA is TGCGCCAGCAGAGGCAGCGGGGGAGAGACCCAGTACTTC.

The chain carries TRBV5-1 and TRBJ2-5; D perhaps matches TRBD1 (6 bases). Germline loops: CDR1 SGHRS, CDR2 YFSETQ. Trimming shortened V by 4 bases and J by 2 bases, and 12 bases separated the two germline ends. The CDR3 has 14 residues. CDR3 coding DNA: TGCGCCAGCAGCGGGGGCCCTGGACAAGAGACCCAGTACTTC. This codes for CASSGGPGQETQYF.

This clone was recorded a few times. This chain links TRBV7-9 with TRBJ1-2, with D perhaps matching TRBD1 (6 bases). The CDR3 contains 15 residues. Germline V gene lookup returns CDR1 SEHNR and CDR2 FQNEAQ (reference sequence). The germline V and J ends were trimmed by 7 bases and 2 bases, with 17 bases remaining between them. The DNA of the CDR3 is TGTGCCAGCATCCCCACCCCGCAGGGGAACTATGGCTACACCTTC. Translation gives CASIPTPQGNYGYTF.

This clone occurred once. V and J are TRBV19 and TRBJ2-7, with 7 positions matching TRBD2. CDR1 and CDR2 from the germline V gene are LNHDA and SQIVND (reference sequence). V gave up 6 bases and J gave up 0 bases; unmatched junction bases: 11. CDR3 length: 16 amino acids. DNA of the CDR3: TGTGCCAGTAGACAACGAAGCGGGGTAAGCTCCTACGAGCAGTACTTC. This sequence encodes CASRQRSGVSSYEQYF.

A remark on this clone: This sample also contains other DNA sequences that code for the same CDR3. The gene calls are TRBV20-1 and TRBJ2-7; D gene uncertain. V lost 6 bases to trimming and J lost 0 bases, with 6 bases between them. Germline-derived CDR1 and CDR2 are DFQATT and SNEGSKA (reference sequence). This CDR3 region has 11 residues. CDR3 region: CSARSSYEQYF. For the CDR3, the DNA is TGCAGTGCCCGTTCCTCCTACGAGCAGTACTTC.

V and J are TRBV7-2 and TRBJ2-7; 10 positions agree with TRBD1. This CDR3 comprises 15 residues. Trimming removed 5 bases from V and 3 bases from J; junction bases left unmatched: 7. The germline gives CDR1 SGHTA, CDR2 FQGNSA. The chain's CDR3 is CASSPPDRGHYEQYF. CDR3 bases: TGTGCCAGCAGCCCCCCTGACAGGGGGCACTACGAGCAGTACTTC. The full variable domain, completed using reference TRBV7-2 and TRBJ2-7, is GAGVSQSPSNKVTEKGKDVELRCDPISGHTALYWYRQSLGQGLEFLIYFQGNSAPDKSGLPSDRFSAERTGGSVSTLTIQRTQQEDSAVYLCASSPPDRGHYEQYFGPGTRLTVT.

This rearrangement joins TRBV12-5 to TRBJ1-5; D gene uncertain. V shed 1 base and J shed 1 base, with 5 bases lying between them. The CDR3 consists of 14 residues. In germline, CDR1 is LGHNT, CDR2 FRNRAP. The CDR3 loop is CASGLADSNQPQHF. The CDR3 nucleotides are TGTGCTAGTGGTTTGGCAGACAGCAATCAGCCCCAGCATTTT.

The chain is built from TRBV13 and TRBJ1-1, with 7 bases identical to TRBD1. CDR3 length: 15 residues. Losses at the gene ends were 4 bases for V and 3 bases for J; bases not matched to a gene: 8. In germline, CDR1 is PRHDT, CDR2 FYEKMQ (reference sequence). For the CDR3, the DNA is TGTGCCAGCAGCTCGCACCAGGGGGAGTACACTGAAGCTTTCTTT. Protein sequence: CASSSHQGEYTEAFF. The full variable domain, its missing parts supplied by reference TRBV13 and TRBJ1-1, is AAGVIQSPRHLIKEKRETATLKCYPIPRHDTVYWYQQGPGQDPQFLISFYEKMQSDKGSIPDRFSAQQFSDYHSELNMSSLELGDSALYFCASSSHQGEYTEAFFGQGTRLTVV.

The chain combines TRBV10-2 with TRBJ1-3, with a possible D match to TRBD1 (5 bases). Germline CDR1 is WSHSY and CDR2 is SAAADI. Trimming pared 7 bases from V and 4 bases from J, leaving 11 bases between. The CDR3 has 13 residues. The CDR3 DNA sequence: TGCGCCAGCATGGAGGGGTCAGGAAACACCATATATTTT. Its translation: CASMEGSGNTIYF.

The V gene is TRBV5-1, the J gene TRBJ2-7; D ambiguous. Germline V lookup: CDR1 SGHRS, CDR2 YFSETQ. With 4 bases removed from V and 0 bases from J, the gap between germline ends came to 11 bases. The CDR3 totals 14 residues. The CDR3 loop reads CASSLAESSYEQYF. The DNA for the CDR3 is TGCGCCAGCAGCCTCGCCGAGAGCTCCTACGAGCAGTACTTC.

The chain recombines TRBV7-7 with TRBJ2-1; 11 nucleotides agree with TRBD2. CDR1 SSHAT and CDR2 FNYEAQ come from the germline V gene (reference sequence). The V and J ends lost 4 bases and 9 bases, in that order; junction bases with no gene match: 14. The CDR3 totals 17 residues. CDR3 sequence: CASSSFRIAGGPGEQFF. The CDR3 nucleotides are TGTGCCAGCAGCTCCTTTAGGATAGCGGGAGGGCCGGGTGAGCAGTTCTTC.

The gene calls are TRBV6-4 and TRBJ2-2; perhaps D is TRBD1 or TRBD2 (6 bases each). The CDR3 is made up of 17 amino acids. The V end lost 10 bases, the J end lost 4 bases, and 25 bases lay between the germline ends. Germline CDR1 reads MRHNA; CDR2 reads SNTAGT. The CDR3 nucleotides read TGTGCCATACAGGGTCCTGGTAGGGGGGCGGCCACCGGGGAGCTGTTTTTT. Residues: CAIQGPGRGAATGELFF.

About this clone: Other DNA variants within this sample encode the same CDR3. The rearrangement links TRBV27 to TRBJ2-7, with D unclear. Germline-derived CDR1 and CDR2 are MNHEY and SMNVEV (reference sequence). V lost 3 bases to trimming and J lost 0 bases, with 6 bases between them. The CDR3 is 13 amino acids. The chain's CDR3 is CASSLKSSYEQYF. CDR3 DNA: TGTGCCAGCAGTTTGAAGAGCTCCTACGAGCAGTACTTC.